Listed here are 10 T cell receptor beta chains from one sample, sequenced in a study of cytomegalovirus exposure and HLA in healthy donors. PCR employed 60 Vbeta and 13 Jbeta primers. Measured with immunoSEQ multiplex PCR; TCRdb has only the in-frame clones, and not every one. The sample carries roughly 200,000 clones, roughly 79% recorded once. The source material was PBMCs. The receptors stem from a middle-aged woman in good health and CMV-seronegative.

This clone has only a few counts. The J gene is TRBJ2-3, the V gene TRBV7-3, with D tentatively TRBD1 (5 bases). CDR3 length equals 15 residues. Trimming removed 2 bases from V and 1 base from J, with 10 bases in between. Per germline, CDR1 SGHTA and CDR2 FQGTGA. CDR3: CASSLQGLRTDTQYF. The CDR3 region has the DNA TGTGCCAGCAGCTTACAGGGTTTGCGCACAGATACGCAGTATTTT.

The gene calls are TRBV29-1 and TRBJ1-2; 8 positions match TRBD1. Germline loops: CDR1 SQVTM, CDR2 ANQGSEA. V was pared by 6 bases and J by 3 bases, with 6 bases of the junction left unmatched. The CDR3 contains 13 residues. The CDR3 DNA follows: TGCAGCGTATTCGGACAGGGATACTATGGCTACACCTTC. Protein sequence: CSVFGQGYYGYTF.

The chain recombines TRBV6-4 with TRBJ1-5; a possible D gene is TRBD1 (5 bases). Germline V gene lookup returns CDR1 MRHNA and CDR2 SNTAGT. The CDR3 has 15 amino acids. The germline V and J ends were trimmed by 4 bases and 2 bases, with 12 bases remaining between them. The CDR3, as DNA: TGTGCCAGCAGTGCGACGGGGGGTCGCAATCAGCCCCAGCATTTT. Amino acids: CASSATGGRNQPQHF.

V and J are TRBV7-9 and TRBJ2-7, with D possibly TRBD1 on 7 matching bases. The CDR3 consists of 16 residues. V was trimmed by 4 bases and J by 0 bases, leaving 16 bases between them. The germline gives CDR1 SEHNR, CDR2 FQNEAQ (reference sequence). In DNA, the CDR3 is TGTGCCAGCAGCTCTGGACAGGAGGGACCCTCCTACGAGCAGTACTTC. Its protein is CASSSGQEGPSYEQYF.

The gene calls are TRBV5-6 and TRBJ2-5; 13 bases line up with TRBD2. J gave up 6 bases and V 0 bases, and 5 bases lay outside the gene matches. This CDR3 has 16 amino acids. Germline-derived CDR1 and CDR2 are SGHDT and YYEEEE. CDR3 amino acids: CASSLAGTSGVKTQYF. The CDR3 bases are TGTGCCAGCAGCTTGGCCGGGACTAGCGGGGTCAAGACCCAGTACTTC.

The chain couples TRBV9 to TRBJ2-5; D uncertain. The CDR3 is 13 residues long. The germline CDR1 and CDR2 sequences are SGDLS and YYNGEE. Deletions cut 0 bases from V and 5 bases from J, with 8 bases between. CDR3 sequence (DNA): TGTGCCAGCAGCGTAGATATGTCGGAGACCCAGTACTTC. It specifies CASSVDMSETQYF.

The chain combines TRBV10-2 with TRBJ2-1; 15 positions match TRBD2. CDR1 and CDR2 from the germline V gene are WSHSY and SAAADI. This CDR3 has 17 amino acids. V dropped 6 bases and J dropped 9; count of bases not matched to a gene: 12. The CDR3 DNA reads TGCGCCAGCAGGGATCACGGACTAGCGGGGGGGTTGGGTGAGCAGTTCTTC. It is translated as CASRDHGLAGGLGEQFF.

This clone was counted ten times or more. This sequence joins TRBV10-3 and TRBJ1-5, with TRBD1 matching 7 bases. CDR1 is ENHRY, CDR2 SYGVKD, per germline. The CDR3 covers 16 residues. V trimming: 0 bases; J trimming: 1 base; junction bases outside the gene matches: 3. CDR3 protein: CAISESARGSNQPQHF. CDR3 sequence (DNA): TGTGCCATCAGTGAGTCTGCCAGGGGGAGCAATCAGCCCCAGCATTTT.

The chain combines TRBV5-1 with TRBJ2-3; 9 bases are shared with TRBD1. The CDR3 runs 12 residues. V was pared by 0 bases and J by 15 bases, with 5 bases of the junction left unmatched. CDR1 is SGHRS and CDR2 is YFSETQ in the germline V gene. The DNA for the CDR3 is TGCGCCAGCAGCTTGGAAACAGGGGGCTTATATTTT. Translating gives CASSLETGGLYF.

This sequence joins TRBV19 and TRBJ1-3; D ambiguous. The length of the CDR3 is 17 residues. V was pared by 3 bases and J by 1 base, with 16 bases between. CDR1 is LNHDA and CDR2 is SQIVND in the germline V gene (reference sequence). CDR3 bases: TGTGCCAGTAGTATGAGCGGACCCGGGAGGTCTGGAAACACCATATATTTT. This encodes CASSMSGPGRSGNTIYF.